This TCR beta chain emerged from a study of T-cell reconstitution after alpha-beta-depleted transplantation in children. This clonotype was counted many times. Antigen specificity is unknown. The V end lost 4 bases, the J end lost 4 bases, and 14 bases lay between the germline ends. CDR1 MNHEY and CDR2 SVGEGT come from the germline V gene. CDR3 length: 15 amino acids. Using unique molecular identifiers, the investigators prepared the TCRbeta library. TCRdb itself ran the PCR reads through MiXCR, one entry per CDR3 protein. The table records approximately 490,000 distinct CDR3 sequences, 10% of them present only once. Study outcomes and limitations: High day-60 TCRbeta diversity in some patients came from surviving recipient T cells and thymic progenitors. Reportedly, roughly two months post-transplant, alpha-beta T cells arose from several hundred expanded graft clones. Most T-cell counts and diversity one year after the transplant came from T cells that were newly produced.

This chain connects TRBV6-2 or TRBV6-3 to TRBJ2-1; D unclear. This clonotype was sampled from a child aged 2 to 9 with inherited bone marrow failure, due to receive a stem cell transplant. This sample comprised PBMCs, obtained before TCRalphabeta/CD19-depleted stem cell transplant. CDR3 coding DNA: TGTGCCAGCAGTTCCATGAGAGAGAATTACAATGAGCAGTTCTTC. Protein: CASSSMRENYNEQFF.